The rows below give T cell receptor beta chains drawn from one sample of a study of blood T cell repertoires in COVID-19. Libraries were prepared by immunoSEQ multiplex PCR; TCRdb keeps only in-frame clonotypes and omits some of them. Of 300,000 or so clones listed, about 90% are singletons. The sample comprised PBMCs or T cells enriched from blood (not recorded which). All receptors derive from a woman aged 30 to 39 who had recovered from COVID-19. CDR3s include the opening cysteine and the closing phenylalanine or tryptophan. A D gene is named only where the DNA matches it firmly. Clone size is not always given. Where it is, it says once, few, many or a class for expanded clones.

J gene,clone size,D gene,V gene,CDR3 protein,CDR3 DNA
TRBJ1-3,.,.,TRBV30,CAWSVLNSGNTIYF,TGTGCCTGGAGTGTACTGAACTCTGGAAACACCATATATTTT
TRBJ1-1,.,.,TRBV7-6,CASSLAGTIGRNTEAFF,TGTGCCAGCAGCTTAGCCGGGACAATCGGGCGGAACACTGAAGCTTTCTTT
TRBJ2-7,.,TRBD1,TRBV27,CASSSGTGGYEQYF,TGTGCCAGCAGTTCGGGGACAGGGGGCTACGAGCAGTACTTC
TRBJ2-7,.,.,TRBV5-6,CASSRGARDSYEQYF,TGTGCCAGCAGCCGGGGGGCAAGGGACTCCTACGAGCAGTACTTC
TRBJ2-7,few,TRBD1,TRBV28,CASSLNQGANEQYF,TGTGCCAGCAGTTTAAACCAGGGGGCCAACGAGCAGTACTTC
TRBJ2-7,.,.,TRBV9,CASSVGGRSGSPHEQYF,TGTGCCAGCAGCGTAGGCGGAAGGTCTGGATCCCCCCACGAGCAGTACTTC
TRBJ1-1,few,TRBD1,TRBV5-1,CASSLSTSGTEKAFF,TGCGCCAGCAGCTTATCGACGTCCGGGACAGAAAAAGCTTTCTTT
TRBJ1-2,.,TRBD1,TRBV28,CASSKTGTGDYGYTF,TGTGCCAGCAGCAAAACCGGGACAGGGGACTATGGCTACACCTTC
TRBJ1-1,.,TRBD1,TRBV11-3,CASSSETGVSTEAFF,TGTGCCAGCAGCTCCGAGACAGGGGTGAGTACTGAAGCTTTCTTT
TRBJ1-2,.,.,TRBV5-1,CASSLGIKPHNYGYTF,TGCGCCAGCAGCTTGGGAATCAAGCCGCATAACTATGGCTACACCTTC
TRBJ2-4,.,.,TRBV28,CASSLAGRAKNIQYF,TGTGCCAGCAGTTTGGCTGGGCGAGCCAAAAACATTCAGTACTTC
TRBJ1-2,.,.,TRBV19,CASRTTAGSYGYTF,TGTGCCAGTAGGACGACAGCAGGGTCCTATGGCTACACCTTC
TRBJ2-3,.,.,TRBV27,CASSSVMRRTDTQYF,TGTGCCAGCAGTTCCGTAATGCGCAGGACAGATACGCAGTATTTT
TRBJ2-2,.,.,TRBV6-5,CASSYGGGPQPGELFF,TGTGCCAGCAGTTACGGCGGGGGCCCGCAGCCCGGGGAGCTGTTTTTT
TRBJ1-1,.,.,TRBV19,CASSPRRTEAFF,TGTGCCAGTAGTCCCCGGAGGACTGAAGCTTTCTTT
TRBJ2-7,.,.,TRBV19,CASSIGAGRYEQYF,TGTGCCAGTAGTATTGGGGCAGGGCGCTACGAGCAGTACTTC
TRBJ2-5,.,.,TRBV7-9,CASSLRGLQTQYF,TGTGCCAGCAGCTTACGGGGACTCCAGACCCAGTACTTC
TRBJ2-7,.,TRBD1,TRBV12-3/TRBV12-4,CASSDRGHSEQYF,TGTGCCAGCTCAGACAGGGGACACTCCGAGCAGTACTTC
TRBJ2-7,.,TRBD1,TRBV27,CASSFLGTGSTEQYF,TGTGCCAGCAGTTTTCTCGGGACAGGGTCGACTGAGCAGTACTTC
TRBJ1-5,once,.,TRBV5-1,CASSETGSNQPQHF,TGCGCCAGCAGCGAAACAGGAAGCAATCAGCCCCAGCATTTT
TRBJ2-7,.,TRBD1,TRBV28,CASSLYGTGGYYEQYF,TGTGCCAGCAGTTTATATGGGACAGGGGGCTACTACGAGCAGTACTTC
TRBJ2-7,.,.,TRBV7-9,CASSLDRDTTYEQYF,TGTGCCAGCAGCCTAGACCGGGACACGACCTACGAGCAGTACTTC
TRBJ2-2,once,.,TRBV20-1,CSARAFGELFF,TGCAGTGCTAGAGCATTCGGGGAGCTGTTTTTT
TRBJ2-1,.,TRBD2,TRBV19,CARPLLAAPYNEQFF,TGTGCCAGACCCCTACTAGCGGCCCCCTACAATGAGCAGTTCTTC
TRBJ1-6,.,TRBD1,TRBV7-2,CASSLNPVAGGGSPLHF,TGTGCCAGCAGCTTAAACCCAGTGGCAGGGGGTGGTTCACCCCTCCACTTT
TRBJ2-7,few,.,TRBV7-6,CASSSSLGGAEEQYF,TGTGCCAGCAGCTCCTCCTTGGGGGGTGCGGAAGAGCAGTACTTC
TRBJ2-3,.,.,TRBV14,CASSQVLDTQYF,TGTGCCAGCAGCCAAGTCCTTGATACGCAGTATTTT
TRBJ2-5,many,.,TRBV1,CTSSQELASGAETQYF,TGCACCAGCAGCCAAGAACTGGCTAGCGGGGCAGAGACCCAGTACTTC
TRBJ1-5,.,TRBD1,TRBV9,CASSVGDRGHQPQHF,TGTGCCAGCAGCGTGGGGGACAGGGGGCATCAGCCCCAGCATTTT
TRBJ2-7,.,.,TRBV28,CASRLGGDYEQYF,TGTGCCAGCAGACTAGGGGGGGACTACGAGCAGTACTTC
TRBJ2-1,.,.,TRBV18,CASSPGWEDEQFF,TGTGCCAGCTCGCCGGGGTGGGAGGATGAGCAGTTCTTC
TRBJ1-1,.,TRBD1,TRBV18,CASSPVGTGGYSTEAFF,TGTGCCAGCTCACCCGTCGGGACAGGGGGCTATAGCACTGAAGCTTTCTTT
TRBJ2-1,.,.,TRBV19,CASSGYWGLSYNEQFF,TGTGCCAGCTCAGGATATTGGGGCCTCTCCTACAATGAGCAGTTCTTC
TRBJ1-1,once,TRBD1,TRBV10-3,CAIRGIPGQGPGNTEAFF,TGTGCCATCAGGGGGATACCGGGACAGGGGCCCGGGAACACTGAAGCTTTCTTT
TRBJ2-2,.,.,TRBV30,CASGRANTGELFF,TGTGCAAGCGGACGGGCGAACACCGGGGAGCTGTTTTTT
TRBJ2-7,once,TRBD1,TRBV7-2,CASSPTQGAWEQYF,TGTGCCAGCAGCCCGACGCAGGGGGCTTGGGAGCAGTACTTC
TRBJ1-6,.,.,TRBV9,CASSVGGAVPNSPLHF,TGTGCCAGCAGCGTAGGGGGAGCGGTGCCTAATTCACCCCTCCACTTT
TRBJ2-3,.,TRBD2,TRBV9,CASSVSGVTDTQYF,TGTGCCAGCAGCGTTAGCGGGGTGACAGATACGCAGTATTTT
TRBJ1-6,.,.,TRBV2,CASRSQTGTLGNSPLHF,TGTGCCAGCAGGTCACAAACAGGGACCTTAGGGAATTCACCCCTCCACTTT
TRBJ2-2,.,.,TRBV2,CASSDRRTGELFF,TGTGCCAGCAGTGACAGAAGAACCGGGGAGCTGTTTTTT
TRBJ2-3,.,TRBD2,TRBV20-1,CSASNRGGLTDTQYF,TGCAGTGCTAGTAACCGGGGGGGTCTCACAGATACGCAGTATTTT
TRBJ1-6,once,.,TRBV6-1,CASSEMSRRYNSPLHF,TGTGCCAGCAGTGAAATGTCGCGCCGGTATAATTCACCCCTCCACTTT
TRBJ2-2,.,TRBD1,TRBV5-1,CASTTGVIGTGELFF,TGCGCCAGCACGACAGGGGTGATCGGCACCGGGGAGCTGTTTTTT
TRBJ2-2,.,.,TRBV7-9,CASSLGTEKTGELFF,TGTGCCAGCAGCTTAGGGACAGAGAAGACCGGGGAGCTGTTTTTT
TRBJ1-4,.,.,TRBV27,CASAAGGFWEKLFF,TGTGCCTCCGCCGCGGGGGGCTTTTGGGAAAAACTGTTTTTT
TRBJ1-4,.,.,TRBV7-9,CASSKETGGEKLFF,TGTGCCAGCAGCAAAGAGACGGGGGGAGAAAAACTGTTTTTT